This T cell receptor (beta chain) comes out of a study of cytomegalovirus exposure and HLA in healthy donors. The study ran its PCR with 60 Vbeta and 13 Jbeta primers. Sequencing used immunoSEQ multiplex PCR; TCRdb keeps in-frame clones, though not all of them. Found here are around 100,000 clones, 74% of them singletons; the top ten hold roughly 2.5%. The CDR3 is 13 amino acids. The germline V gene encodes CDR1 SEHNR and CDR2 FQNEAQ (reference sequence). V lost 1 base, J lost 6 bases, and 9 bases lay in between. This clonotype originated in a man aged 50 to 60 in good health and CMV-seropositive. Sequenced input: PBMCs. This rearrangement joins TRBV7-9 to TRBJ1-2, with D tentatively TRBD1 (6 bases). DNA of the CDR3: TGTGCCAGCAGCTTAGGGGCAGGGGATGGCTACACCTTC. Its protein product is CASSLGAGDGYTF.